This T cell receptor (beta chain) was captured by sequencing in a study of cytomegalovirus exposure and HLA in healthy donors. General study findings and limits: Researchers counted roughly 160 TCR beta chains as cytomegalovirus-associated. A later examination showed that TCR association rates differed by HLA locus, with DRB1 most and HLA-C fewest. Later analysis associated a missense DCLRE1C variant with TCR beta V- and J-gene trimming. The authors later found HLA-associated TCR beta chains more clonally expanded than equally common others.

Germline CDR1 and CDR2: SGHTA and FQGNSA. Losses at the gene ends were 5 bases for V and 10 bases for J; bases not matched to a gene: 17. There are 17 residues in the CDR3. Turning to this clone: Its target is unknown.

The PCR ran on 60 Vbeta and 13 Jbeta primers. Measured with immunoSEQ multiplex PCR; TCRdb has only the in-frame clones, and not every one. In the table there are under 150,000 clones, roughly 77% of which are singletons. This clonotype was sampled from a woman between 35 and 50 years old in good health and CMV-seropositive. The genes are TRBV7-2 and TRBJ2-1; the match to TRBD2 covers 10 bases. The sequencing input was PBMCs. The DNA of the CDR3 is TGTGCCAGCAGCCCCTACCCCCCCAGCGGGAGGGCTGGAGAGCAGTTCTTC. This encodes CASSPYPPSGRAGEQFF.